The clone carrying this T cell receptor beta chain has only a few counts. Its antigen remains unknown. V lost 0 bases to trimming and J lost 1 base, with 12 bases between them. The CDR3 spans 15 residues. CDR1 is DFQATT, CDR2 SNEGSKA, per germline (reference sequence). This entry is derived from a study of blood T cells in healthy people across ages. Total RNA was isolated from each sample in quantities of at least 5.5 micrograms. Study-wide results and caveats: Unsorted PBMCs ruled out conclusive naive versus antigen-experienced comparison.

Sample-barcoded 5' priming and a J-beta primer mix drove a second PCR of roughly 6 to 12 cycles. All cDNA molecules were each tagged by a template-switch adaptor with 12 random nucleotides. MiXCR, applied by TCRdb to the 5' RACE reads, yields one record per CDR3 protein. The sample holds about 1.1 million distinct CDR3 sequences, under 40% seen once. Sequenced sample: blood. This chain connects TRBV20-1 to TRBJ1-1; a weak D match, TRBD1 (6 bases). This receptor was obtained from a man aged 18 to 29 in good health. Here the CDR3 reads CSARDRAGANTEAFF. CDR3 DNA sequence: TGCAGTGCTAGAGATCGGGCAGGGGCGAACACTGAAGCTTTCTTT.